This TCR beta chain comes out of a study of T-cell memory formation after mild COVID-19. Overall study: The two donors had largely donor-specific TCR clusters.

A few counts support this clonotype. No antigen is known for it. cDNA libraries for TCR alpha and TCR beta, carrying sample barcodes and UMIs, came from 5'RACE with constant-segment primers. TCRdb re-derived calls from the 5' RACE reads in MiXCR, one entry per CDR3 protein. The sample records 280,000 or so distinct CDR3 sequences, less than 9.5% being singletons. V was trimmed by 3 bases and J by 0 bases, leaving 5 bases between them. This CDR3 region has 13 residues. The germline gives CDR1 SNHLY, CDR2 FYNNEI. Notes on the study in general: Day 15 to 85 contractors were CD4/CD8 balanced; later expanders leaned CD4+. Among CD4+ contracting clones, most were CM and EM, and CD8+ ones EMRA.

Sequencing was done on a sample of PBMCs or a T cell subset sorted from them (not recorded which). The gene calls are TRBV2 and TRBJ1-2; D is uncertain. The sequence derives from a man younger than 35 who had mild COVID-19 (a few samples of this study predate the infection). Cell type and time point are not known. The CDR3 DNA follows: TGTGCCAGCAGTGACGGTCCTAACTATGGCTACACCTTC. Translating gives CASSDGPNYGYTF.